The next 3 T cell receptor beta chains were all read from a single sample in a study of blood T cells in healthy people across ages (dated by TCRdb to 2013 to 2016). Library construction relied on 5' RACE. Sequenced using an Illumina HiSeq 2500. A second PCR of roughly 7 to 12 cycles was performed with a sample-barcoded 5' primer and a J-beta primer mix. The public reads were run again by TCRdb, first through fastp at Q25 and then through MiXCR, and only productive beta chains were kept. For every CDR3 protein sequence, its rows merge into one entry that carries the most common genes and DNA. This sample is represented by 450,000 to 700,000 distinct CDR3 sequences; 25% to 30% of them were singletons. The ten largest clones add up to approximately 17% of the sample. Material for sequencing was blood. The source is a woman in her seventies in good health.

This clonotype occurred a few times. The chain uses TRBV20-1 and TRBJ2-7; TRBD1 aligns across 12 bases. The end of the DNA is better explained by TRBJ2-5, so the J call may be wrong. Germline values: CDR1 DFQATT, CDR2 SNEGSKA (reference sequence). The CDR3 loop spans 14 amino acids. CDR3 region: CSVPGQGARETQYF. CDR3 DNA: TGCAGTGTTCCGGGACAGGGGGCGCGAGAGACCCAGTACTTC.

This clonotype was counted between two and nine times. The chain employs TRBV11-2 and TRBJ2-7, with 12 bases lining up with TRBD2. The CDR3 is 16 residues long. J lost 2 bases, V lost 4 bases, and 6 bases had no gene match. Germline values: CDR1 SGHAT, CDR2 FQNNGV. The CDR3: CASSSTSGGLPYEQYF. CDR3 DNA: TGTGCCAGCAGCTCCACTAGCGGGGGGCTACCCTACGAGCAGTACTTC.

In this sample, this clonotype turned up many times. This chain uses TRBV7-3 with TRBJ2-1; maybe TRBD1 (5 bases). The CDR3 is 13 residues long. V lost 3 bases and J 5 bases, leaving 8 bases between the germline ends. Germline CDR1 is SGHTA and CDR2 is FQGTGA. CDR3 DNA: TGTGCCAGCAGCTTCCAGGGTGACAATGAGCAGTTCTTC. It yields the protein CASSFQGDNEQFF.